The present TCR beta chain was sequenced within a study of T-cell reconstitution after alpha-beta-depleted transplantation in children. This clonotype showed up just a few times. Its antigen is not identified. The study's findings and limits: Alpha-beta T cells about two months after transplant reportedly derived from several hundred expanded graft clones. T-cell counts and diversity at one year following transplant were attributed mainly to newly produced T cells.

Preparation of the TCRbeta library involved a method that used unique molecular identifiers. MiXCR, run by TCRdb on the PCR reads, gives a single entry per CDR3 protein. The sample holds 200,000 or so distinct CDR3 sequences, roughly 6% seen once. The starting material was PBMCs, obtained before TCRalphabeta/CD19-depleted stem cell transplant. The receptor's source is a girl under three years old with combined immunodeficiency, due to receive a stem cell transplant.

This CDR3 reads CSAVTRVMDYEQYF. CDR3 in DNA: TGCAGTGCGGTAACTAGGGTAATGGATTACGAGCAGTACTTC. This chain joins TRBV20-1 and TRBJ2-7; a possible D gene is TRBD2 (5 bases). The CDR3 runs to 14 residues. Germline CDR1 is DFQATT and CDR2 is SNEGSKA (reference sequence). The V gene lost 6 bases and the J gene lost 4 bases, with 19 bases spanning the gap.